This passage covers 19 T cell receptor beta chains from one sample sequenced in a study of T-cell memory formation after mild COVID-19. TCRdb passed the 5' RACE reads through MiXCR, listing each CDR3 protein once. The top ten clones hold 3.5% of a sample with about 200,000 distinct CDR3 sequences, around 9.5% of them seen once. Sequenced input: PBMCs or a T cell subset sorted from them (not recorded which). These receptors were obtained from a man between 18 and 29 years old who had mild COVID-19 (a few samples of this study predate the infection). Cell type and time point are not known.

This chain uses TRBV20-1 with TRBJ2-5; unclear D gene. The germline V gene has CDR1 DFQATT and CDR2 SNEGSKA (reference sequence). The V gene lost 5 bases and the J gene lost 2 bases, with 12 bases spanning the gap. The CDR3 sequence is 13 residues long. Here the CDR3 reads CSAALSGQETQYF. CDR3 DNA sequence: TGCAGTGCTGCGCTGAGTGGTCAAGAGACCCAGTACTTC.

CDR3 amino acids: CASSLRASGDYEQYF. The CDR3 nucleotides are TGTGCCAGCAGCTTAAGGGCTAGCGGGGACTACGAGCAGTACTTC. This rearrangement joins TRBV7-2 to TRBJ2-7; TRBD2 agrees at 9 bases. Germline CDR1 SGHTA, CDR2 FQGNSA. There are 15 residues in the CDR3. V lost 2 bases and J lost 3; bases outside the gene matches: 5.

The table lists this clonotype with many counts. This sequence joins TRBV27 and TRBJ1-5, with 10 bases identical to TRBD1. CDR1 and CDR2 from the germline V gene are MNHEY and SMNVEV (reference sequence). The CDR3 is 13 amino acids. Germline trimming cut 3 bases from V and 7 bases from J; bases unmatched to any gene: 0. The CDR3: CASSLDRGQPQHF. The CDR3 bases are TGTGCCAGCAGTTTGGACAGGGGGCAGCCCCAGCATTTT.

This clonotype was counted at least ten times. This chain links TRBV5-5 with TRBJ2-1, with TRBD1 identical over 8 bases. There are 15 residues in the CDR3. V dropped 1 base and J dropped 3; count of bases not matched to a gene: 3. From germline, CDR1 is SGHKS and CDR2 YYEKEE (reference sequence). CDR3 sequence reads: CASSLTGGGYNEQFF. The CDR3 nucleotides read TGTGCCAGCAGCTTGACAGGGGGAGGCTACAATGAGCAGTTCTTC.

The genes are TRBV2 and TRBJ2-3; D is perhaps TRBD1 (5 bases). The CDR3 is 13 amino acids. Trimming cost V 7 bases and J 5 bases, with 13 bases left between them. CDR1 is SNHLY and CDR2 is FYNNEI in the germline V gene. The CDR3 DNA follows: TGTGCCAGCACTGGCGAGCAGGGAGATACGCAGTATTTT. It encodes CASTGEQGDTQYF.

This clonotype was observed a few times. The CDR3 spells CASSYVGQNYGYTF. Here the CDR3 DNA reads TGTGCCAGCAGTTACGTGGGACAGAACTATGGCTACACCTTC. V gene TRBV6-5 combines with J gene TRBJ1-2, with 7 bases identical to TRBD1. There are 14 residues in the CDR3. V lost 2 bases and J lost 2; bases outside the gene matches: 2. Germline V gene lookup returns CDR1 MNHEY and CDR2 SVGAGI.

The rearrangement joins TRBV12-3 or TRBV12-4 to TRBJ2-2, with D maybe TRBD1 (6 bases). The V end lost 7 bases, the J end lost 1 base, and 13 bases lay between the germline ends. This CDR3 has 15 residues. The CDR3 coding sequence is TGTGCCAGCACCTCCGGGACAAGGAACACCGGGGAGCTGTTTTTT. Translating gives CASTSGTRNTGELFF.

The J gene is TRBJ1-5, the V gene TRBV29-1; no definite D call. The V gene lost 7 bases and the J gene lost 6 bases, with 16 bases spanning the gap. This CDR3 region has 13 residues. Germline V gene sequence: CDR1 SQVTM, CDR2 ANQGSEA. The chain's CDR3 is CSALVGGSQPQHF. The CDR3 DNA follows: TGCAGCGCTCTCGTGGGAGGTAGTCAGCCCCAGCATTTT.

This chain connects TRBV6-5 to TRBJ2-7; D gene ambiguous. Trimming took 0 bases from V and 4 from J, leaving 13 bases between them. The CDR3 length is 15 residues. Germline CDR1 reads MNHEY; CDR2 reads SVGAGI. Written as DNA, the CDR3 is TGTGCCAGCAGTTACTCAGGCAGGTCCTCATACGAGCAGTACTTC. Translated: CASSYSGRSSYEQYF.

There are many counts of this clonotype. The CDR3: CTSSVGTSGGQTDTQYF. The CDR3 region has the DNA TGCACCAGCAGCGTAGGGACTAGCGGGGGGCAGACAGATACGCAGTATTTT. The V gene is TRBV1, the J gene TRBJ2-3; TRBD2 reflects the table's D call only, with no check against the DNA. TRBV1 is a known pseudogene. The CDR3 spans 17 residues.

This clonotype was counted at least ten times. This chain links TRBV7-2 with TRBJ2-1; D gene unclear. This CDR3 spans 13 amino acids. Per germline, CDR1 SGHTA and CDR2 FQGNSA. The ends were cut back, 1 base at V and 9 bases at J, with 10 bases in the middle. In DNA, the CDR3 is TGTGCCAGCAGCTTAGTCGGCGATAGTGAGCAGTTCTTC. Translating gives CASSLVGDSEQFF. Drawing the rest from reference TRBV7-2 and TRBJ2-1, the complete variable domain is GAGVSQSPSNKVTEKGKDVELRCDPISGHTALYWYRQSLGQGLEFLIYFQGNSAPDKSGLPSDRFSAERTGGSVSTLTIQRTQQEDSAVYLCASSLVGDSEQFFGPGTRLTVL.

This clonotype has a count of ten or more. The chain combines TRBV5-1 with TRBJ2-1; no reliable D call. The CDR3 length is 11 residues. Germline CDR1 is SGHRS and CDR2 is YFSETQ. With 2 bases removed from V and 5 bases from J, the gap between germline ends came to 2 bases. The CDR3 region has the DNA TGCGCCAGCAGCTTCGACAATGAGCAGTTCTTC. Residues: CASSFDNEQFF.

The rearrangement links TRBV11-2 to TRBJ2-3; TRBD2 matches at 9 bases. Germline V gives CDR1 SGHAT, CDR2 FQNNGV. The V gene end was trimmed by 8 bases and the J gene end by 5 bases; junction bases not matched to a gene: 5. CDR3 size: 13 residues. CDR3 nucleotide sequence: TGTGCCAGCGCGGGGGGGCTTAAAGATACGCAGTATTTT. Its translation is CASAGGLKDTQYF.

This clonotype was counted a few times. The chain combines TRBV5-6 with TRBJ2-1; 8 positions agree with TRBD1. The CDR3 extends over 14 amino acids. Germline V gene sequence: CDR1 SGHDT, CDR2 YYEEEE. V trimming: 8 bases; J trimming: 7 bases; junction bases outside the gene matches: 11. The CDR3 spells CASHPPTGVNEQFF. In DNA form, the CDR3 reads TGTGCCAGTCACCCACCGACAGGGGTGAATGAGCAGTTCTTC.

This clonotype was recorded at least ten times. The CDR3 coding sequence is TGCAGTGCCCAATCGGGCAGTTCAACGGACATTCAGTACTTC. Protein sequence: CSAQSGSSTDIQYF. J is TRBJ2-4 and V is TRBV20-1; D gene ambiguous. Trimming removed 6 bases at V and 8 bases at J, with 20 bases between. CDR1 and CDR2 (germline): DFQATT, SNEGSKA (reference sequence). CDR3 length equals 14 residues.

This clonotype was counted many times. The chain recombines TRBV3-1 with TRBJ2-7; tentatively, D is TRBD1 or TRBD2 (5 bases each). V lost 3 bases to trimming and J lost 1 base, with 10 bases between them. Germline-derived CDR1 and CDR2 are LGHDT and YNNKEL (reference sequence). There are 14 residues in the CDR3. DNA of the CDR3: TGTGCCAGCAGCCAGGGGGTCAGATCCTACGAGCAGTACTTC. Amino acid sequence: CASSQGVRSYEQYF.

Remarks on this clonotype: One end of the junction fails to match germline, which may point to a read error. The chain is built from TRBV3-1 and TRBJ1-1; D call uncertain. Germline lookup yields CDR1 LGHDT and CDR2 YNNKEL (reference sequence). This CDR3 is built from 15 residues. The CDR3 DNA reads TGTGCAAGCAGCTGGCGAGGGAGACTGAACACTGAAGCTTTCTTT. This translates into CASSWRGRLNTEAFF.

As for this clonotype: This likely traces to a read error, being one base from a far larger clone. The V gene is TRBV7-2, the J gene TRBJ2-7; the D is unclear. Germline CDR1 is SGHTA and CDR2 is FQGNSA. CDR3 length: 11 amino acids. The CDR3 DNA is TGTGCCAGCAGCTTACGATACGGGCAGTACTTC. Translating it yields CASSLRYGQYF. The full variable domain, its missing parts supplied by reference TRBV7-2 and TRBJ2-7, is GAGVSQSPSNKVTEKGKDVELRCDPISGHTALYWYRQSLGQGLEFLIYFQGNSAPDKSGLPSDRFSAERTGGSVSTLTIQRTQQEDSAVYLCASSLRYGQYFGPGTRLTVT.

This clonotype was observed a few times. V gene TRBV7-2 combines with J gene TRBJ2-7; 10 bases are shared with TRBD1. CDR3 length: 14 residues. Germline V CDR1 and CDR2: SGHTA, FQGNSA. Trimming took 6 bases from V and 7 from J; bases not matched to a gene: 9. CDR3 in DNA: TGTGCCAGCAGGACCGGGACAGGGGAGGGGGAGCAGTACTTC. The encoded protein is CASRTGTGEGEQYF. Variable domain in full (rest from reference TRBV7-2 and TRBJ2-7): GAGVSQSPSNKVTEKGKDVELRCDPISGHTALYWYRQSLGQGLEFLIYFQGNSAPDKSGLPSDRFSAERTGGSVSTLTIQRTQQEDSAVYLCASRTGTGEGEQYFGPGTRLTVT.